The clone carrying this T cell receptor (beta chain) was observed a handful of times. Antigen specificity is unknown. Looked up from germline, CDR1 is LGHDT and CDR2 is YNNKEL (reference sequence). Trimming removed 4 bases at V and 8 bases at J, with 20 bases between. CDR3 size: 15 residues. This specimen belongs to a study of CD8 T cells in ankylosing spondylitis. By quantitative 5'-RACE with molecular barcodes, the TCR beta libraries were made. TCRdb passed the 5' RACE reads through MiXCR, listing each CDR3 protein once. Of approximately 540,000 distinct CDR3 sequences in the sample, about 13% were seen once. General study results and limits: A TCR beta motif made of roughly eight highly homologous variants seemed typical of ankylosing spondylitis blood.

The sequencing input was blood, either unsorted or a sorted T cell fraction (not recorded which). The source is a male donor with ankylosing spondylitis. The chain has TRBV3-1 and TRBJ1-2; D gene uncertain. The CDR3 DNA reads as TGTGCCAGCAGCCCGAGGGAGACCCAGTTGCGCGGCTACACCTTC. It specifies CASSPRETQLRGYTF.